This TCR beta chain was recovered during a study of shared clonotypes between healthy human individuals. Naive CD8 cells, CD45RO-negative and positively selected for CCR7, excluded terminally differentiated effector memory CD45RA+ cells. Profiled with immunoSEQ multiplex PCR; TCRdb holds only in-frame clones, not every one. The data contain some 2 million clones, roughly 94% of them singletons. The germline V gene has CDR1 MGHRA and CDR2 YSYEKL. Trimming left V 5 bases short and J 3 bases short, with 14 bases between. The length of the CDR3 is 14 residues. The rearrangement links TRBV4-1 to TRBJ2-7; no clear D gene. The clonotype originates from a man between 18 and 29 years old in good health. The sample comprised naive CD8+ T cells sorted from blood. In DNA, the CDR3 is TGCGCCAGCAGCTACGACGCACCCGACTACGAGCAGTACTTC. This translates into CASSYDAPDYEQYF.